This T cell receptor (beta chain) was sequenced in a study of Graves' ophthalmopathy and Graves' hyperthyroidism. RNA transcripts were the template, and TCR beta CDR3 regions were amplified from them. Second-round multiplex PCR came after a first-round RT-PCR that employed HTBI primers. TCRdb passed the multiplex PCR reads through MiXCR, listing each CDR3 protein once. The table has 340,000 or so distinct CDR3 sequences, 15% to 20% seen once. The receptor was isolated from an adult man with Graves' ophthalmopathy. Input material: peripheral blood.

The CDR3 sequence: CASNAGQIPSTEAFF. CDR3 sequence (DNA): TGTGCCAGCAATGCCGGACAGATCCCCAGCACTGAAGCTTTCTTT. V is TRBV6-1 and J is TRBJ1-1; weak D call: TRBD1 (6 bases). Germline V CDR1 and CDR2: MNHNS, SASEGT. Trimming pared 7 bases from V and 4 bases from J, leaving 19 bases between. The CDR3 runs to 15 residues.